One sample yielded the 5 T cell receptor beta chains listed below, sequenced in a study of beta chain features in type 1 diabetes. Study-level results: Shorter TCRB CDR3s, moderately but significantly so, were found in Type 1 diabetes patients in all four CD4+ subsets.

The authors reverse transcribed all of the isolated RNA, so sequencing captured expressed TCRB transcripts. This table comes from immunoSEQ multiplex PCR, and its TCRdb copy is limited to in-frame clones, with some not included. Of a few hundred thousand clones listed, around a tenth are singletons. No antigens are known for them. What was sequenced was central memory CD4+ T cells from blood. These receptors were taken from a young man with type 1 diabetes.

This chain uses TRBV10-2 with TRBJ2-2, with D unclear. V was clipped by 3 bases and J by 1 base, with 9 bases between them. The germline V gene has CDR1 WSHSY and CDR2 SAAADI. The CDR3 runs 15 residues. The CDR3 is CASSEKNRNTGELFF. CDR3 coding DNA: TGCGCCAGCAGTGAAAAGAACAGGAACACCGGGGAGCTGTTTTTT.

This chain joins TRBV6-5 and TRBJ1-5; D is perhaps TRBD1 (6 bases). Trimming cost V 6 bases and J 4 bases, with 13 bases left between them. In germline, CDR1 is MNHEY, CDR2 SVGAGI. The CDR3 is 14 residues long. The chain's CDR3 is CASSQGGRNQPQHF. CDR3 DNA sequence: TGTGCCAGCAGCCAAGGGGGGCGGAATCAGCCCCAGCATTTT.

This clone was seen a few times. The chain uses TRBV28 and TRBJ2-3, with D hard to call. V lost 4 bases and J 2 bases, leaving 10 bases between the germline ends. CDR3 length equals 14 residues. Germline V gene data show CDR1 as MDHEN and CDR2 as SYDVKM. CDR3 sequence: CASSSARNTDTQYF. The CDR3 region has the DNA TGTGCCAGCAGTTCGGCGCGGAACACAGATACGCAGTATTTT. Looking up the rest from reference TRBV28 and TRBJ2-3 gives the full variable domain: DVKVTQSSRYLVKRTGEKVFLECVQDMDHENMFWYRQDPGLGLRLIYFSYDVKMKEKGDIPEGYSVSREKKERFSLILESASTNQTSMYLCASSSARNTDTQYFGPGTRLTVL.

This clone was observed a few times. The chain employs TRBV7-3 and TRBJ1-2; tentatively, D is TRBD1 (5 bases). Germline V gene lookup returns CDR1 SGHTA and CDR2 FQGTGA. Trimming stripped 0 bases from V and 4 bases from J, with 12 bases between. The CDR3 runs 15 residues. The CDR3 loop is CASSLTAGLGYGYTF. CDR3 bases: TGTGCCAGCAGCTTAACTGCAGGGCTCGGCTATGGCTACACCTTC.

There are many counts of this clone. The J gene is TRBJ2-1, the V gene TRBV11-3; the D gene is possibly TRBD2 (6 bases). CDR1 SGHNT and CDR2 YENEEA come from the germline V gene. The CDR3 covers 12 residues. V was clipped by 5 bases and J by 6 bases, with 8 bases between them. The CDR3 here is CASSRRGNEQFF. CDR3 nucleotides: TGTGCCAGCAGCCGGCGGGGCAATGAGCAGTTCTTC.